This T cell receptor beta chain is from a study of OX40 agonist ivuxolimab in advanced cancers. Across the study: Every 2 weeks, patients received ivuxolimab intravenously, dosed at 0.01 to 10 mg/kg. Partial responses occurred in Three dose-escalation patients, one with hepatocellular carcinoma and two with cutaneous melanoma.

J gave up 7 bases and V 7 bases, and 13 bases lay outside the gene matches. The CDR3 length is 15 residues. Germline CDR1 MNHNS, CDR2 SASEGT. Libraries were prepared by immunoSEQ multiplex PCR; TCRdb keeps only in-frame clonotypes and omits some of them. The sample has about 110,000 clones, around nine tenths seen once. A few counts support this clone. This rearrangement joins TRBV6-1 to TRBJ1-5; 7 nucleotides agree with TRBD1. The sequence derives from an adult with an advanced solid tumor such as melanoma, head and neck, liver or kidney cancer. This material consisted of CD4+ or CD8+ T cells sorted from blood, taken in a trial of the OX40 agonist ivuxolimab. DNA for the CDR3: TGTGCCAGCAACCCCCTTGACAGGGTAGGCCAGCCCCAGCATTTT. Protein sequence: CASNPLDRVGQPQHF.